This record covers a single T cell receptor beta chain. Its antigen is currently unknown. Likely a read error: the CDR3 ends without its conserved phenylalanine or tryptophan. Time point specified: persistent/refractory GD, antithyroid drugs over 5 years with positive TRAb. TCR sequences were obtained from RNA taken from PBMCs. Arm-PCR of CDR3 regions and iRepertoire HTBI primers were the basis on which TCR beta libraries were built. TCRdb reanalysed the multiplex PCR reads using MiXCR and keeps one entry per CDR3 protein. Of hundreds of thousands of distinct CDR3 sequences detected, 21% appear once; the ten largest clones hold roughly an eighth. This sample was included in a study of regulatory T cells in long-lasting Graves disease. Overall study findings and caveats: When disease was persistent, TRBV28, TRBJ1-2 and TRBJ2-5 were the favored segments.

CDR1 is GTSNPN, CDR2 SVGIG, per germline (reference sequence). The CDR3 has 15 residues. Trimming took 0 bases from V and 3 from J; bases not matched to a gene: 6. Sequences were derived from peripheral blood mononuclear cells (PBMCs), sampled when the disease was refractory, from a patient treated with antithyroid drugs. The chain recombines TRBV30 with TRBJ2-5; 8 positions agree with TRBD2. This receptor was obtained from a female donor with Graves disease. In nucleotides, the CDR3 is TGTGCCTGGAGTGTACCGGGACTAGTAGAAGAGACCCAGTACTCC. It yields the protein CAWSVPGLVEETQYS.